This is a list of T cell receptor beta chains from one sample in a study of blood T cell repertoires in COVID-19. The repertoire was sequenced with immunoSEQ multiplex PCR; TCRdb's copy has only in-frame clones and lacks some. The table has around 300,000 clones, roughly 87% seen once. The sequenced sample consisted of peripheral blood. The receptors were sampled from a human donor in a cohort sampled during active COVID-19. Both conserved end residues are part of each CDR3. A D gene is named only where the DNA matches it firmly. Clone size appears in some rows only: once, few, many, or a class for an expanded clone.

>TRBV28|.|TRBJ2-7|TRBD2
TGTGCCAGCAAATTTCAACCGGGACTAGAAACCTCCTACGAGCAGTACTTC
CASKFQPGLETSYEQYF
>TRBV29-1|.|TRBJ1-2|.
TGCAGCGTACGTAGCTCCTATGGCTACACCTTC
CSVRSSYGYTF
>TRBV28|.|TRBJ1-1|.
TGTGCCAGCAGTGTTCTGGGGAGGATAGCTTTCTTT
CASSVLGRIAFF
>TRBV25-1|.|TRBJ2-2|TRBD1
TGTGCCAGCACCGGGACAGGTCTAACCGGGGAGCTGTTTTTT
CASTGTGLTGELFF
>TRBV5-1|.|TRBJ2-2|TRBD2
TGCGCCAGCAGCTTGGCCTCAACTAGCGGGGTTCGGACCGGGGAGCTGTTTTTT
CASSLASTSGVRTGELFF
>TRBV21-1|.|TRBJ2-7|.
TGTGCCAGCAGATTTGATTTAGACCTGGGACTAGCGGTTTACGAGCAGTACTTC
CASRFDLDLGLAVYEQYF
>TRBV28|.|TRBJ2-2|TRBD1
TGTGCCAGCAGTTTTACTTACAAGAGGACAGGGGGGCCCGGGGAGCTGTTTTTT
CASSFTYKRTGGPGELFF
>TRBV29-1|.|TRBJ1-2|TRBD1
TGCAGCGCGGGACAGGGGGGCTATGGCTACACCTTC
CSAGQGGYGYTF
>TRBV6-1|.|TRBJ2-1|TRBD1
TGTGCCAGCAGTGATCCAGGGGGCGCTTACAATGAGCAGTTCTTC
CASSDPGGAYNEQFF
>TRBV29-1|once|TRBJ2-5|.
TGCAGCGTTGTGAGCTCAGGGGAGACCCAGTACTTC
CSVVSSGETQYF
>TRBV11-2|.|TRBJ2-1|TRBD2
TGTGCCAGCAGCTCCATTTGGGGCCTAGCGGGAGGGGCCTACAATGAGCAGTTCTTC
CASSSIWGLAGGAYNEQFF
>TRBV5-1|once|TRBJ2-3|TRBD1
TGCGCCAGCAGCGCAGGACAGGGGAGGACAGATACGCAGTATTTT
CASSAGQGRTDTQYF
>TRBV30|.|TRBJ2-3|TRBD2
TGTGCCTATAACTCAGCGGGAGGGTTGGGTACGCAGTATTTT
CAYNSAGGLGTQYF
>TRBV5-6|.|TRBJ1-2|.
TGTGCCAGCAGCTTGGGGCCAGGGTTTTTCTATGGCTACACCTTC
CASSLGPGFFYGYTF
>TRBV7-6|.|TRBJ2-7|TRBD2
TGTGCCAGCAGCGTCGGAAGTGCTAGCGGGAGCTACGAGCAGTACTTC
CASSVGSASGSYEQYF
>TRBV27|.|TRBJ2-1|.
TGTGCCAGCAGTTGGGGCGGGAAGAGGTCCTACAATGAGCAGTTCTTC
CASSWGGKRSYNEQFF
>TRBV5-1|.|TRBJ1-1|.
TGCGCCAGCAGCTCAGGTTTGTCCGACACTGAAGCTTTCTTT
CASSSGLSDTEAFF
>TRBV5-1|.|TRBJ1-2|.
TGCGCCAGCAGCTTGGACGAGGGATCCTACTATGGCTACACCTTC
CASSLDEGSYYGYTF
>TRBV6-2/TRBV6-3|.|TRBJ2-6|.
TGTGCCAGCAGTCAACAGTCACCCTCTGGGGCCAACGTCCTGACTTTC
CASSQQSPSGANVLTF
>TRBV7-2|.|TRBJ1-3|.
TGTGCCAGCAGCCCACCCCCGACAGGTCGCACCATATATTTT
CASSPPPTGRTIYF
>TRBV30|.|TRBJ1-2|TRBD1
TGTGCCTGGAGTGTACAGGGGCTTGGCTACACCTTC
CAWSVQGLGYTF
>TRBV25-1|.|TRBJ1-5|TRBD1
TGTGCCAGCAGTCAGACAGGGTTCAATCAGCCCCAGCATTTT
CASSQTGFNQPQHF
>TRBV11-2|.|TRBJ2-5|.
TGTGCCAGCAGCTTAGTTTTTGGGACACAAGAGACCCAGTACTTC
CASSLVFGTQETQYF
>TRBV5-1|once|TRBJ2-3|TRBD2
TGCGCCAGCTTTAGCGGGAGGGCCACAGATACGCAGTATTTT
CASFSGRATDTQYF
>TRBV27|.|TRBJ1-2|TRBD1
TGTGCCAGCAGTACACTCGACAGGGAAAGTCACACCTTC
CASSTLDRESHTF
>TRBV20-1|few|TRBJ2-1|.
TGCAGTGCTAGAGAGGAGAATGAGCAGTTCTTC
CSAREENEQFF
>TRBV27|.|TRBJ2-7|TRBD1
TGTGCCAGCAGCCGGCCGGGACAGGTTTACGAGCAGTACTTC
CASSRPGQVYEQYF
>TRBV9|.|TRBJ2-7|TRBD1
TGTGCCAGCAGCCCGTGGGACAGCGCCTACGAGCAGTACTTC
CASSPWDSAYEQYF
>TRBV12-3/TRBV12-4|.|TRBJ2-7|.
TGTGCCAGCGCTCTGGGAGGATGGGTACAGTACTTC
CASALGGWVQYF
>TRBV10-3|once|TRBJ2-1|.
TGTGCCATCAGTGACCCTCCCCTTAAAGAGGCCGAGAACCCCCACCGCTCCTACAATGAGCAGTTCTTC
CAISDPPLKEAENPHRSYNEQFF
>TRBV5-1|once|TRBJ1-4|.
TGCGCCAGCAGCTTGGGTTCGGGGGGCGCAGGTGAAAAACTGTTTTTT
CASSLGSGGAGEKLFF
>TRBV7-8|.|TRBJ2-3|.
TGTGCCAGCAGCCTAGTCGCGGGTCGGCCAGATACGCAGTATTTT
CASSLVAGRPDTQYF
>TRBV7-2|.|TRBJ2-1|TRBD2
TGTGCCAGCAGCCCACTAGCGGGAGGGTACAATGAGCAGTTCTTC
CASSPLAGGYNEQFF
>TRBV28|.|TRBJ1-2|.
TGTGCCAGCCTCCCAGGGACACGGTATGGCTACACCTTC
CASLPGTRYGYTF
>TRBV27|.|TRBJ1-4|.
TGTGCCAGCAGACTACAGGGAGCTAATGAAAAACTGTTTTTT
CASRLQGANEKLFF
>TRBV5-1|.|TRBJ2-7|.
TGCGCCAGCAGCTTGACCCAAAACAGTTACGAGCAGTACTTC
CASSLTQNSYEQYF
>TRBV12-3/TRBV12-4|once|TRBJ1-1|.
TGTGCCAGCACCACAGGAGCAGCCACTGAAGCTTTCTTT
CASTTGAATEAFF
>TRBV28|.|TRBJ2-7|.
TGTGCCAGCAGTTTTGAACAGGCGTACGAGCAGTACTTC
CASSFEQAYEQYF
>TRBV30|.|TRBJ2-1|.
TGTGCCTGGGAATCAGCGACCTACAATGAGCAGTTCTTC
CAWESATYNEQFF
>TRBV2|.|TRBJ2-1|.
TGTGCCAGCAGTGTCGACAAGGCTTTTGGTGAGCAGTTCTTC
CASSVDKAFGEQFF
>TRBV12-3/TRBV12-4|.|TRBJ2-3|.
TGTGCCAGCTCTAGGGGGAATGCAGATACGCAGTATTTT
CASSRGNADTQYF
>TRBV5-1|.|TRBJ1-6|TRBD1
TGCGCCAGCAGCAACGGGGGACAGGGCCGTTCACCCCTCCACTTT
CASSNGGQGRSPLHF
>TRBV5-5|few|TRBJ1-6|TRBD1
TGTGCCAGCAACCCGGGACAGGGGTACTCACCCCTCCACTTT
CASNPGQGYSPLHF
>TRBV4-2|.|TRBJ1-5|.
TGTGCCAGCAGCCAAGATCGAACGAGGGATCAGCCCCAGCATTTT
CASSQDRTRDQPQHF
>TRBV4-3|.|TRBJ2-6|.
TGCGCCAGCAGCCAAGATCGCCGGGACAGGGCCAACGTCCTGACTTTC
CASSQDRRDRANVLTF
>TRBV3-1/TRBV3-2|.|TRBJ2-5|TRBD2
TGTGCCAGCAGCCACTCCCCCGGGACTAGCGCCGAAGAGACCCAGTACTTC
CASSHSPGTSAEETQYF
>TRBV2|.|TRBJ1-1|TRBD1
TGTGCCAGCAGCGGACAGGGGGTGAACACTGAAGCTTTCTTT
CASSGQGVNTEAFF
>TRBV19|once|TRBJ2-1|TRBD2
TGTGCCAGTAGCAGGCCGGCTAGCGGGAGCCTCGGTGAGCAGTTCTTC
CASSRPASGSLGEQFF